This T cell receptor beta chain was captured in a study of blood T cell repertoires in COVID-19. The overall study: Acute-phase and convalescent COVID-19 samples originated in the United States, Italy and Spain. Sources were T cells, B-cell-depleted T cells, or PBMCs; the material itself was cDNA or gDNA.

Germline CDR1 and CDR2: SNHLY and FYNNEI. V was clipped by 5 bases and J by 0 bases, with 6 bases between them. The CDR3 covers 13 residues. Original methodology: For nucleated cells, counts were estimated from reference gene primer amplification. Data came from immunoSEQ multiplex PCR; TCRdb stores just in-frame clones and leaves some out. The V and J calls and the clone size are those of that table, but D and trimming were determined from the DNA. The data contain about 220,000 clones, around 81% of them singletons. The rearrangement links TRBV2 to TRBJ2-3; D unclear. The sequence derives from a human donor in a cohort sampled during active COVID-19. The material sequenced was peripheral blood. CDR3 protein: CASSLISTDTQYF. The CDR3 nucleotides are TGTGCCAGCAGTTTAATTAGCACAGATACGCAGTATTTT. The variable domain in full, completed from reference TRBV2 and TRBJ2-3, reads EPEVTQTPSHQVTQMGQEVILRCVPISNHLYFYWYRQILGQKVEFLVSFYNNEISEKSEIFDDQFSVERPDGSNFTLKIRSTKLEDSAMYFCASSLISTDTQYFGPGTRLTVL.